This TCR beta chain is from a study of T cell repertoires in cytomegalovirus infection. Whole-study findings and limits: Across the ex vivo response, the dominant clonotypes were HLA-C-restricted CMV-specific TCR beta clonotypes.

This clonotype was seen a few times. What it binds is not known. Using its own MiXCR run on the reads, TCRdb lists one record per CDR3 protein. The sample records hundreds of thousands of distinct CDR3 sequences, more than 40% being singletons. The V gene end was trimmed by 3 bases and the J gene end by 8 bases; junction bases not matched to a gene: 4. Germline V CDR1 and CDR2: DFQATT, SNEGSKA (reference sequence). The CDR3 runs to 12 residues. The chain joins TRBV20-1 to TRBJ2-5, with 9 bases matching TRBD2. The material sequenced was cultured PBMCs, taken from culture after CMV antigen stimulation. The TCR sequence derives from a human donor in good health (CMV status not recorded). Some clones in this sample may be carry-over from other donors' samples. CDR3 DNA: TGCAGTGCTAGTAGCGGGAGTAGCACCCAGTACTTC. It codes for CSASSGSSTQYF.